Listed below are T cell receptor beta chains from one sample, sequenced in a study of early stage breast cancer tumors. Clones were sequenced by immunoSEQ multiplex PCR, and TCRdb holds only the in-frame ones, with some missing. The sample records about 6,000 clones, 78% being singletons. The sample was normal breast tissue next to the tumor. Receptors were obtained from a person aged 70 to 79 with breast cancer. Both conserved end residues are part of each CDR3. Fields, in order: J gene, V gene, CDR3 protein.

j_call: TRBJ2-1
v_call: TRBV29-1
cdr3_aa: CSVEKVGGNEQFF

j_call: TRBJ2-7
v_call: TRBV7-6
cdr3_aa: CASAGGAYEQYF

j_call: TRBJ2-5
v_call: TRBV7-2
cdr3_aa: CASSLSPGRPQYF

j_call: TRBJ2-5
v_call: TRBV28
cdr3_aa: CASSPTRLAKETQYF

j_call: TRBJ1-5
v_call: TRBV28
cdr3_aa: CASRADRDTGQPQHF

j_call: TRBJ1-3
v_call: TRBV6-6
cdr3_aa: CASSSGPGNTIYF

j_call: TRBJ2-3
v_call: TRBV30
cdr3_aa: CAWSKTGGTDTQYF

j_call: TRBJ2-3
v_call: TRBV7-2
cdr3_aa: CASSFLSSDTQYF

j_call: TRBJ1-6
v_call: TRBV27
cdr3_aa: CASKGTGNSPLHF

j_call: TRBJ2-7
v_call: TRBV11-3
cdr3_aa: CASSYDRYEQYF

j_call: TRBJ2-5
v_call: TRBV6-6
cdr3_aa: CATEERGPETQYF

j_call: TRBJ2-2
v_call: TRBV9
cdr3_aa: CASSPRTSHTGELFF

j_call: TRBJ2-7
v_call: TRBV5-5
cdr3_aa: CASSLQGNNEQYF

j_call: TRBJ1-1
v_call: TRBV5-5
cdr3_aa: CASSWSQGEAFF

j_call: TRBJ1-4
v_call: TRBV27
cdr3_aa: CASSLYGLDEKLFF

j_call: TRBJ2-4
v_call: TRBV10-3
cdr3_aa: CAISVGPNIQYF

j_call: TRBJ2-1
v_call: TRBV15
cdr3_aa: CATSRDREGNEQFF

j_call: TRBJ1-1
v_call: TRBV18
cdr3_aa: CASSPPGQPNTEAFF

j_call: TRBJ1-4
v_call: TRBV7-8
cdr3_aa: CASKSRGNEKLFF

j_call: TRBJ1-3
v_call: TRBV19
cdr3_aa: CASTPQTGFSGNTIYF

j_call: TRBJ2-7
v_call: TRBV30
cdr3_aa: CAWSKAGGPYEQYF

j_call: TRBJ2-1
v_call: TRBV6-5
cdr3_aa: CASSYLGRSSYNEQFF

j_call: TRBJ2-2
v_call: TRBV9
cdr3_aa: CASSVGVETGELFF

j_call: TRBJ1-1
v_call: TRBV5-4
cdr3_aa: CASSTGEGTEAFF

j_call: TRBJ1-3
v_call: TRBV9
cdr3_aa: CASSGGTYSGNTIYF

j_call: TRBJ2-5
v_call: TRBV7-2
cdr3_aa: CASSLPTGGGETQYF

j_call: TRBJ2-2
v_call: TRBV9
cdr3_aa: CASSSYGGAAGELFF

j_call: TRBJ2-5
v_call: TRBV7-9
cdr3_aa: CASSSPSGSFQETQYF

j_call: TRBJ2-1
v_call: TRBV9
cdr3_aa: CASSAHGQVFF

j_call: TRBJ1-1
v_call: TRBV4-2
cdr3_aa: CASSQEDGKRGITEAFF

j_call: TRBJ2-4
v_call: TRBV7-6
cdr3_aa: CASSLWVSGEENIQYF

j_call: TRBJ2-1
v_call: TRBV5-1
cdr3_aa: CASSLTESYNEQFF

j_call: TRBJ1-5
v_call: TRBV4-1
cdr3_aa: CASSQLQAFNQPQHF